This TCR beta chain is drawn from a study of shared clonotypes between healthy human individuals. The wider study: The composition of the donors was a couple of women and three men aged 18 to 49.

Methods used by the authors: There were no quality scores in the junction-only immunoSEQ sequences, so filtering differed. Produced via immunoSEQ multiplex PCR; TCRdb's table is partial and in-frame only. V, J and clone size were drawn from that table, and D and trimming were deduced from the DNA. The table includes 450,000 to 500,000 clones, 70% to 80% detected once. Notes on this clone: The antigen is unknown.

Germline CDR1 reads WNHNN; CDR2 reads SYGVQD (reference sequence). CDR3 length equals 13 residues. V was trimmed by 2 bases and J by 5 bases, leaving 9 bases between them. General study results and limits: Only a few donors were included, so the genetic and exposure-history diversity represented was limited.

The specimen was PBMCs. J is TRBJ1-1 and V is TRBV10-1; TRBD1 might be the D (6 bases). The clonotype originates from a woman between 35 and 50 years old in good health. Some clones in this sample may be carry-over from other donors' samples. Here the CDR3 reads CASSEQGNTEAFF. The DNA of the CDR3 is TGCGCCAGCAGTGAGCAGGGGAATACTGAAGCTTTCTTT.